This TCR beta chain was identified during a study of read filtering for tumor transcriptome and immune sequencing. As for the study in general: Mean patient age was approximately 66 years, range about 45 to 85; some 17 male, over twelve female. RNA-seq yielded only about 75 to 1273 TCR reads, IR-seq about 4 to 11 million. By R-ISS, stages I, II and III held about 8, 15 and 7 patients. Whole-transcriptome libraries were prepared after DNase treatment.

This clonotype appeared many times. V was pared by 0 bases and J by 3 bases, with 4 bases of the junction left unmatched. Germline CDR1 SGHNT, CDR2 YENEEA. This CDR3 is built from 16 residues. This library used roughly 370 ng RNA and molecular barcoded adaptors spanning alpha/delta and beta/gamma chains. TCRdb recomputed calls from the reads with MiXCR, one row per CDR3 protein. The sample records over 80,000 distinct CDR3 sequences, approximately 13% being singletons. This TCR came from a donor over 35 with multiple myeloma. The material sequenced was a population of CD138-negative cells sorted from bone marrow. V gene TRBV11-3 combines with J gene TRBJ2-3; 9 bases map to TRBD2. CDR3 protein: CASSLEGSGRTDTQYF. The CDR3 DNA follows: TGTGCCAGCAGCTTAGAGGGTAGCGGGAGAACAGATACGCAGTATTTT.